The clone carrying this TCR beta chain showed up many times. Its antigen is currently unknown. This entry comes from a study of spatial heterogeneity in lung cancer. On the study more broadly: Sequences of the beta chain were consistently detected in greater numbers than alpha-chain sequences.

V was trimmed by 4 bases and J by 2 bases, leaving 11 bases between them. Germline V gene data show CDR1 as SGHNT and CDR2 as YYREEE (reference sequence). The CDR3 length is 14 residues. Study-level findings and limits: Estimated TCR-seq coverage of tumor T cells was only about 7.4% for alpha chains. For beta chains, the corresponding estimate was about 13%. Counts of expanded intratumoral alpha and beta TCRs tracked tumor mutation counts.

This sample's time point: sample taken at primary tumor resection. The donors were 55 to 85 patients with non-small cell lung cancer that was early-stage and untreated. MiXCR, applied by TCRdb to the 5' RACE reads, yields one record per CDR3 protein. Found here are about 11,000 distinct CDR3 sequences, 5.1% of them singletons; the top ten hold around an eighth. The chain combines TRBV5-4 with TRBJ2-3; possible D gene TRBD2, 6 bases. The receptor was derived from a male donor with early-stage non-small cell lung cancer. Specimen: lung tumor tissue, collected at surgery. The CDR3 DNA follows: TGTGCCAGCAGCATCGGGAGCTACACAGATACGCAGTATTTT. This gives the protein CASSIGSYTDTQYF.